A single sample is the source of the 27 T cell receptor beta chains below, sequenced in a study of cytomegalovirus exposure and HLA in healthy donors. PCR amplification relied on 60 Vbeta primers (plus 13 Jbeta primers). Clones were sequenced by immunoSEQ multiplex PCR, and TCRdb holds only the in-frame ones, with some missing. The data hold under 200,000 clones, with over 75% observed a single time. Sequenced material: PBMCs. These receptors were collected from a man in his 60s in good health and CMV-seronegative.

The CDR3 loop reads CASSGSGAYEQYF. The DNA for the CDR3 is TGTGCCAGCAGCGGGAGCGGGGCCTACGAGCAGTACTTC. The rearrangement links TRBV7-9 to TRBJ2-7; 7 nucleotides match TRBD2. This CDR3 is built from 13 residues. The germline V gene has CDR1 SEHNR and CDR2 FQNEAQ (reference sequence). The junction had 3 bases not matched to a gene; V was cut back by 5 bases and J by 2 bases.

A few counts support this clone. V gene TRBV5-1 combines with J gene TRBJ1-3, with 9 nucleotides matching TRBD1. The CDR3 sequence is 16 residues long. Trimming cost V 5 bases and J 3 bases; bases outside gene matches: 9. The V gene's germline CDR1 is SGHRS and CDR2 YFSETQ. The CDR3 here is CASSPTGTGYGNTIYF. CDR3 nucleotide sequence: TGCGCCAGCAGTCCTACCGGGACAGGGTATGGAAACACCATATATTTT.

The chain couples TRBV13 to TRBJ2-1, with 10 bases identical to TRBD2. The V and J ends lost 5 bases and 6 bases, in that order; junction bases with no gene match: 10. CDR3 length: 16 residues. CDR1 is PRHDT, CDR2 FYEKMQ, per germline (reference sequence). The CDR3 DNA reads as TGTGCCAGCAGCCCCCTCGGTATAGCGGGGGGCAATGAGCAGTTCTTC. This codes for CASSPLGIAGGNEQFF.

This clone was observed a few times. The chain uses TRBV4-3 and TRBJ2-1; 10 bases align to TRBD2. The CDR3 is 15 residues long. Germline CDR1 LGHNA, CDR2 YSLEER. The junction had 4 bases not matched to a gene; V was cut back by 2 bases and J by 6 bases. This CDR3 reads CASSQFLAGVNEQFF. For the CDR3, the DNA is TGCGCCAGCAGCCAATTTCTAGCGGGAGTCAATGAGCAGTTCTTC.

The chain recombines TRBV10-3 with TRBJ1-1, with D hard to call. The CDR3 is 16 residues long. Trimming pared 0 bases from V and 1 base from J, leaving 12 bases between. Germline CDR1 reads ENHRY; CDR2 reads SYGVKD. The CDR3 nucleotides read TGTGCCATCAGTGAGTCCTTGGGCAGCTCGAACACTGAAGCTTTCTTT. This encodes CAISESLGSSNTEAFF.

This chain's CDR3 is CASSVSGSTDEQFF. For the CDR3, the DNA is TGTGCCAGTAGTGTTAGCGGGAGTACCGATGAGCAGTTCTTC. The chain links TRBV19 to TRBJ2-1, with 9 bases lining up with TRBD2. The CDR3 totals 14 residues. Looked up from germline, CDR1 is LNHDA and CDR2 is SQIVND (reference sequence). V lost 5 bases to trimming and J lost 8 bases; unmatched junction nucleotides: 7.

The rearrangement uses TRBV19 and TRBJ2-7, with D unresolved. Per the germline V gene, CDR1 is LNHDA and CDR2 is SQIVND (reference sequence). The CDR3 has 12 residues. The ends were cut back, 4 bases at V and 4 bases at J, with 8 bases in the middle. The CDR3 loop is CASSRSSYEQYF. For the CDR3, the DNA is TGTGCCAGTAGTAGGAGTTCTTACGAGCAGTACTTC.

This chain links TRBV19 with TRBJ1-1, with D perhaps matching TRBD1 (5 bases). The germline V gene has CDR1 LNHDA and CDR2 SQIVND (reference sequence). The V end lost 4 bases, the J end lost 1 base, and 13 bases lay between the germline ends. CDR3 size: 15 residues. This CDR3 reads CASSTPAGRNTEAFF. The CDR3 nucleotides read TGTGCCAGTAGTACCCCGGCAGGGCGGAACACTGAAGCTTTCTTT.

The chain couples TRBV9 to TRBJ2-1, with 13 bases aligning to TRBD2. Germline-derived CDR1 and CDR2 are SGDLS and YYNGEE. The CDR3 consists of 18 residues. V trimming: 0 bases; J trimming: 1 base; junction bases outside the gene matches: 4. CDR3 region: CASSVVGLAGASYNEQFF. The CDR3 DNA follows: TGTGCCAGCAGCGTAGTTGGACTAGCGGGAGCTTCCTACAATGAGCAGTTCTTC. Together with reference TRBV9 and TRBJ2-1, the CDR3 gives the full variable domain: DSGVTQTPKHLITATGQRVTLRCSPRSGDLSVYWYQQSLDQGLQFLIQYYNGEERAKGNILERFSAQQFPDLHSELNLSSLELGDSALYFCASSVVGLAGASYNEQFFGPGTRLTVL.

The V call is TRBV9, the J call TRBJ2-4; 9 bases align to TRBD1. The CDR3 is 15 amino acids. Trimming at V came to 0 bases and at J to 7 bases, leaving 5 bases not matched to a gene. Germline V gene sequence: CDR1 SGDLS, CDR2 YYNGEE. CDR3 coding DNA: TGTGCCAGCAGCGTAGAGGGACAGGGTTTTAACATTCAGTACTTC. Protein product: CASSVEGQGFNIQYF. The variable domain in full, completed from reference TRBV9 and TRBJ2-4, reads DSGVTQTPKHLITATGQRVTLRCSPRSGDLSVYWYQQSLDQGLQFLIQYYNGEERAKGNILERFSAQQFPDLHSELNLSSLELGDSALYFCASSVEGQGFNIQYFGAGTRLSVL.

The chain carries TRBV7-6 and TRBJ2-5; D possibly corresponds to TRBD1 (6 bases). Germline CDR1 reads SGHVS; CDR2 reads FNYEAQ. V gave up 2 bases and J gave up 2 bases, with 12 bases separating them. The CDR3 runs 15 residues. CDR3 sequence reads: CASSLNRQAQETQYF. The CDR3 DNA reads as TGTGCCAGCAGCTTAAACCGACAGGCTCAAGAGACCCAGTACTTC.

This chain links TRBV4-2 with TRBJ2-2; 7 nucleotides line up with TRBD2. J was trimmed by 1 base and V by 0 bases; bases with no gene match: 5. CDR1 is LGHNA, CDR2 YNFKEQ, per germline. This CDR3 is 17 amino acids long. DNA for the CDR3: TGTGCCAGCAGCCAAGATTGGGGCGGGGGGAACACCGGGGAGCTGTTTTTT. Protein product: CASSQDWGGGNTGELFF.

The rearrangement uses TRBV25-1 and TRBJ2-3, with TRBD2 identical over 15 bases. CDR1 is MGHDK, CDR2 SYGVNS, per germline. Trimming cost V 9 bases and J 6 bases; bases outside gene matches: 10. The CDR3 is made up of 16 amino acids. As DNA, the CDR3 is TGTGCCAGTCAACCCGGGACTAGCGGGGGGTATGATACGCAGTATTTT. Protein sequence: CASQPGTSGGYDTQYF.

The chain employs TRBV2 and TRBJ2-3; 12 bases match TRBD2. This CDR3 comprises 20 residues. Germline CDR1 reads SNHLY; CDR2 reads FYNNEI. V was clipped by 6 bases and J by 2 bases; unmatched bases: 18. CDR3 in DNA: TGTGCCAGCAGGAAAGAGGGGGGACTAGCGGGCAGGATGGACACAGATACGCAGTATTTT. Its translation is CASRKEGGLAGRMDTDTQYF.

Only one count was recorded for this clone. The rearrangement links TRBV7-3 to TRBJ2-5, with 10 positions matching TRBD2. Germline loops: CDR1 SGHTA, CDR2 FQGTGA. The CDR3 consists of 16 residues. Unmatched junction bases numbered 6, after V lost 1 base and J lost 4 bases. CDR3 in DNA: TGTGCCAGCAGCTTAATGGCTAGCGGGAGCTCAGAGACCCAGTACTTC. Amino acids: CASSLMASGSSETQYF.

This chain uses TRBV19 with TRBJ1-1; 7 positions match TRBD1. Germline loops: CDR1 LNHDA, CDR2 SQIVND (reference sequence). V was clipped by 7 bases and J by 3 bases; unmatched bases: 8. CDR3 length equals 14 residues. CDR3 nucleotides: TGTGCCAGTAAGGAAAACAGGGGTTACACTGAAGCTTTCTTT. Residues: CASKENRGYTEAFF.

This chain links TRBV5-6 with TRBJ1-4; a possible D gene is TRBD1 (5 bases). The ends were cut back, 4 bases at V and 5 bases at J, with 9 bases in the middle. The length of the CDR3 is 13 residues. The germline V gene has CDR1 SGHDT and CDR2 YYEEEE. CDR3: CASSGRVNEKLFF. The CDR3 nucleotides read TGTGCCAGCAGCGGCAGGGTGAATGAAAAACTGTTTTTT. Full variable domain (outside the CDR3, taken from reference TRBV5-6 and TRBJ1-4): DAGVTQSPTHLIKTRGQQVTLRCSPKSGHDTVSWYQQALGQGPQFIFQYYEEEERQRGNFPDRFSGHQFPNYSSELNVNALLLGDSALYLCASSGRVNEKLFFGSGTQLSVL.

The chain links TRBV27 to TRBJ1-3; D gene unclear. The CDR3 sequence is 16 residues long. CDR1 MNHEY and CDR2 SMNVEV come from the germline V gene (reference sequence). Trimming took off 5 bases at V and 0 bases at J, with 14 bases between the two ends. CDR3 residues: CASSPSLRVSGNTIYF. Written as DNA, the CDR3 is TGTGCCAGCAGTCCCTCCCTTCGGGTCTCTGGAAACACCATATATTTT.

The genes are TRBV13 and TRBJ2-3; 11 bases map to TRBD2. Germline V gene data show CDR1 as PRHDT and CDR2 as FYEKMQ (reference sequence). This CDR3 contains 16 residues. V lost 5 bases, J lost 5 bases, and 9 bases stayed unmatched. CDR3 bases: TGTGCCAGCAGCCTAAAACTAGCGGGGGCTGGAGATACGCAGTATTTT. Protein: CASSLKLAGAGDTQYF. Using reference TRBV13 and TRBJ2-3 for the parts outside the CDR3, the full variable domain is AAGVIQSPRHLIKEKRETATLKCYPIPRHDTVYWYQQGPGQDPQFLISFYEKMQSDKGSIPDRFSAQQFSDYHSELNMSSLELGDSALYFCASSLKLAGAGDTQYFGPGTRLTVL.

The V and J genes are TRBV27 and TRBJ2-3; D gene unclear. Trimming left V 2 bases short and J 2 bases short, with 8 bases between. The CDR3 has 14 residues. From germline, CDR1 is MNHEY and CDR2 SMNVEV (reference sequence). As DNA, the CDR3 is TGTGCCAGCAGTTTAGCAGGCTACACAGATACGCAGTATTTT. Encoded protein: CASSLAGYTDTQYF.

This clone was counted a single time. CDR3: CASSTGRGPSEAFF. In DNA form, the CDR3 reads TGTGCCAGCAGCACCGGCCGGGGTCCGTCGGAAGCTTTCTTT. This rearrangement joins TRBV5-4 to TRBJ1-1; D not certain. V was trimmed by 4 bases and J by 8 bases, leaving 18 bases between them. The CDR3 consists of 14 residues. Germline assignment: CDR1 SGHNT and CDR2 YYREEE (reference sequence).

The V gene is TRBV6-5, the J gene TRBJ2-7, with 13 bases fitting TRBD2. The ends lost 5 bases at V and 4 bases at J; junction bases unmatched: 2. The CDR3 is 14 amino acids. Germline CDR1 MNHEY, CDR2 SVGAGI. Here the CDR3 reads CASSRLAGGYEQYF. The CDR3 bases are TGTGCCAGCAGTCGACTAGCGGGGGGTTACGAGCAGTACTTC.

The chain combines TRBV5-1 with TRBJ2-5; 8 positions agree with TRBD1. The V gene's germline CDR1 is SGHRS and CDR2 YFSETQ. CDR3 length: 15 residues. Losses at the gene ends were 1 base for V and 3 bases for J; bases not matched to a gene: 5. The CDR3 DNA follows: TGCGCCAGCAGCTTGCAGGGGGACAGGAAAGAGACCCAGTACTTC. It specifies CASSLQGDRKETQYF.

This clone turned up a few times. This chain links TRBV6-1 with TRBJ1-2, with D possibly TRBD1 on 6 matching bases. The CDR3 has 12 residues. V was clipped by 7 bases and J by 10 bases, with 16 bases between them. Per the germline V gene, CDR1 is MNHNS and CDR2 is SASEGT. CDR3 sequence reads: CASTRQVEAYTF. DNA for the CDR3: TGTGCCAGCACCCGACAGGTGGAAGCCTACACCTTC.

This rearrangement joins TRBV10-3 to TRBJ1-5, with 8 bases matching TRBD1. J gave up 2 bases and V 0 bases, and 9 bases lay outside the gene matches. The germline V gene encodes CDR1 ENHRY and CDR2 SYGVKD. The CDR3 is 18 amino acids. The CDR3 coding sequence is TGTGCCATCAGTGAGTCGAGACAGGGGCGAGTGGGCAATCAGCCCCAGCATTTT. As protein: CAISESRQGRVGNQPQHF.

The chain links TRBV6-6 to TRBJ2-7, with TRBD1 matching over 8 bases. This CDR3 is built from 14 residues. V shed 5 bases and J 6 bases; nucleotides not matched to a gene: 9. Germline V gene sequence: CDR1 MNHNY, CDR2 SVGAGI (reference sequence). CDR3 nucleotides: TGTGCCAGCAGTCCCCCGGGACAGGTCAGCGAGCAGTACTTC. Residues: CASSPPGQVSEQYF.

The genes are TRBV9 and TRBJ1-5; tentatively, D is TRBD1 (6 bases). V shed 3 bases and J shed 5 bases, with 12 bases lying between them. This CDR3 region has 14 residues. CDR1 is SGDLS, CDR2 YYNGEE, per germline. CDR3: CASSGPSGDQPQHF. The CDR3 DNA reads as TGTGCCAGCAGCGGACCATCAGGGGATCAGCCCCAGCATTTT. The whole variable domain, remainder taken from reference TRBV9 and TRBJ1-5, is DSGVTQTPKHLITATGQRVTLRCSPRSGDLSVYWYQQSLDQGLQFLIQYYNGEERAKGNILERFSAQQFPDLHSELNLSSLELGDSALYFCASSGPSGDQPQHFGDGTRLSIL.